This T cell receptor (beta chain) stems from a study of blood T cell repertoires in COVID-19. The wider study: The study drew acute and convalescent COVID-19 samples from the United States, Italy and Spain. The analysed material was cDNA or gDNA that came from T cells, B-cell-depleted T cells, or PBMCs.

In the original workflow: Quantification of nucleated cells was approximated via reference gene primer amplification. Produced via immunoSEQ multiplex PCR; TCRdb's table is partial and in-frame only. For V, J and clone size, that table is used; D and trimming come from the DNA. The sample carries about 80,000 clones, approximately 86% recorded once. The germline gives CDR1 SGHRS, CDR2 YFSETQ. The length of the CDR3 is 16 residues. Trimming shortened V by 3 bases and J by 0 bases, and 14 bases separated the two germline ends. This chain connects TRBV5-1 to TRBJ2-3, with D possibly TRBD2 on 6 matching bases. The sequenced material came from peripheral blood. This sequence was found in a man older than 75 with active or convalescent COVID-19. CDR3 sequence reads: CASSYVADTSTDTQYF. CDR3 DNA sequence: TGCGCCAGCAGCTATGTAGCGGACACTAGCACAGATACGCAGTATTTT.